A single sample gave rise to the 20 T cell receptor beta chains below, sequenced in a study of shared clonotypes between healthy human individuals (dated by TCRdb to about 2020). The library came from the immunoSEQ multiplex PCR assay. In TCRdb, the immuneACCESS table is reduced to in-frame sequences with V and J assigned. These tables do not hold every clone; where another copy was compared, an unresolved V gene accounts for under half, and the others remain unexplained. The sample table lists 1.4 million to 1.5 million clones, roughly 96% of them with a count of one. The ten largest clones add up to approximately 1.1% of the sample. What was sequenced was naive CD4+ T cells sorted from blood. The label giving this sample's cell subset or site can be read as: CD45RA+ positively selected. Receptor source: a man aged 25 to 40 in good health.

The chain uses TRBV6-5 and TRBJ2-7; D may be TRBD1 or TRBD2 (5 bases each). Looked up from germline, CDR1 is MNHEY and CDR2 is SVGAGI. There are 15 residues in the CDR3. V dropped 2 bases and J dropped 2 bases, with 13 bases sitting between them. Here the CDR3 reads CASSYGGRRPYEQYF. The CDR3 DNA reads TGTGCCAGCAGTTACGGGGGACGACGGCCCTACGAGCAGTACTTC.

V is TRBV9 and J is TRBJ1-1, with D possibly TRBD1 on 6 matching bases. Trimming removed 0 bases at V and 4 bases at J, with 7 bases between. CDR1 and CDR2 from the germline V gene are SGDLS and YYNGEE. The CDR3 runs to 13 residues. DNA of the CDR3: TGTGCCAGCAGCGTAGTGGGGGCCACTGAAGCTTTCTTT. Encoded protein: CASSVVGATEAFF.

The V and J genes are TRBV5-5 and TRBJ2-3; the match to TRBD2 covers 8 bases. The ends lost 4 bases at V and 3 bases at J; junction bases unmatched: 4. Germline V gives CDR1 SGHKS, CDR2 YYEKEE (reference sequence). The CDR3 length is 14 residues. The CDR3 DNA is TGTGCCAGCAGCGTGAGCGGGAGAACAGATACGCAGTATTTT. This codes for CASSVSGRTDTQYF.

This clone was observed once. The chain combines TRBV10-2 with TRBJ2-5; 7 bases fit TRBD2. This CDR3 is 14 amino acids long. The germline gives CDR1 WSHSY, CDR2 SAAADI. The junction had 5 bases not matched to a gene; V was cut back by 7 bases and J by 0 bases. The CDR3 sequence: CASTTGTNQETQYF. DNA for the CDR3: TGCGCCAGCACAACCGGGACTAACCAAGAGACCCAGTACTTC.

V and J are TRBV11-2 and TRBJ2-1; no firm D call. Germline loops: CDR1 SGHAT, CDR2 FQNNGV. This CDR3 comprises 12 residues. Between the trimmed V and J ends, which lost 7 bases and 10 bases, there was a span of 14 bases. CDR3 DNA sequence: TGTGCCAGCACCCCTTCGGTTAGCGAGCAGTTCTTC. Its translation is CASTPSVSEQFF.

V and J are TRBV30 and TRBJ1-5; no definite D call. Trimming removed 2 bases from V and 4 bases from J, with 12 bases in between. The germline V gene has CDR1 GTSNPN and CDR2 SVGIG (reference sequence). The CDR3 consists of 14 residues. CDR3 DNA: TGTGCCTGGAGTTTTGCGTCAGCGAATCAGCCCCAGCATTTT. This codes for CAWSFASANQPQHF.

The rearrangement uses TRBV12-5 and TRBJ2-5, with TRBD2 as a possible D gene (5 bases). Germline V gene sequence: CDR1 LGHNT, CDR2 FRNRAP. V was clipped by 5 bases and J by 7 bases, with 20 bases between them. The CDR3 extends over 15 amino acids. The CDR3 DNA follows: TGTGCTAGTGGTCCGGAAGGAGCGGCCTTTGGGACCCAGTACTTC. This sequence encodes CASGPEGAAFGTQYF.

J is TRBJ1-1 and V is TRBV14; no definite D call. In germline, CDR1 is SGHDN, CDR2 FVKESK. CDR3 length: 11 residues. V was cut by 4 bases and J by 3 bases, with 3 bases left in between. CDR3 protein: CASSRYTEAFF. The CDR3 DNA sequence: TGTGCCAGCAGCCGTTACACTGAAGCTTTCTTT.

The V and J genes are TRBV6-1 and TRBJ2-4; D call uncertain. Germline V gives CDR1 MNHNS, CDR2 SASEGT. CDR3 size: 12 residues. CDR3 sequence reads: CAGGKAKNIQYF. The CDR3, as DNA: TGTGCTGGTGGGAAAGCCAAAAACATTCAGTACTTC.

As DNA, the CDR3 is TGTGCCAGCAGCAAAACCTCCCCCCGGCTAGGGGGTCAGCCCCAGCATTTT. Protein sequence: CASSKTSPRLGGQPQHF. V usage is TRBV28 and J usage is TRBJ1-5; maybe TRBD1 (6 bases). This CDR3 is built from 17 residues. Germline V gene sequence: CDR1 MDHEN, CDR2 SYDVKM. The germline V and J ends were trimmed by 6 bases and 6 bases, with 24 bases remaining between them.

A single count supports this clone. The chain employs TRBV28 and TRBJ1-2, with TRBD1 matching over 8 bases. The germline gives CDR1 MDHEN, CDR2 SYDVKM. Trimming took 4 bases from V and 14 from J; bases not matched to a gene: 15. This CDR3 is 14 amino acids long. CDR3 coding DNA: TGTGCCAGCAGTTCCCAGGACAGGGACCGTTTAGGGACCTTC. Residues: CASSSQDRDRLGTF.

The chain joins TRBV5-4 to TRBJ2-1, with TRBD2 identical over 8 bases. V trimming: 5 bases; J trimming: 0 bases; junction bases outside the gene matches: 10. Germline CDR1 SGHNT, CDR2 YYREEE (reference sequence). This CDR3 has 17 amino acids. CDR3 sequence reads: CASRLSGGLGSYNEQFF. CDR3 nucleotide sequence: TGTGCCAGCAGACTTTCCGGGGGACTAGGCTCCTACAATGAGCAGTTCTTC.

The chain recombines TRBV19 with TRBJ1-4; 7 bases are a match to TRBD1. Germline V gives CDR1 LNHDA, CDR2 SQIVND (reference sequence). Trimming at V came to 4 bases and at J to 8 bases, leaving 10 bases not matched to a gene. The CDR3 runs to 15 residues. CDR3: CASSTRTGVEEKLFF. In DNA, the CDR3 is TGTGCCAGTAGTACCCGAACAGGGGTTGAGGAAAAACTGTTTTTT.

The V and J genes are TRBV30 and TRBJ2-1; 11 bases are a match to TRBD1. J was trimmed by 2 bases and V by 1 base; bases with no gene match: 1. In germline, CDR1 is GTSNPN, CDR2 SVGIG (reference sequence). CDR3 size: 15 residues. The CDR3 loop is CAWSEGQGAYNEQFF. In DNA, the CDR3 is TGTGCCTGGAGTGAGGGACAGGGGGCCTACAATGAGCAGTTCTTC. The variable domain in full, with the rest retrieved from reference TRBV30 and TRBJ2-1, is SQTIHQWPATLVQPVGSPLSLECTVEGTSNPNLYWYRQAAGRGLQLLFYSVGIGQISSEVPQNLSASRPQDRQFILSSKKLLLSDSGFYLCAWSEGQGAYNEQFFGPGTRLTVL.

As to this clone: The sample holds other DNA sequences that translate to the same CDR3. This chain connects TRBV28 to TRBJ2-2; D might be TRBD2 (7 bases). The CDR3 contains 14 residues. Germline lookup yields CDR1 MDHEN and CDR2 SYDVKM. The V gene lost 5 bases and the J gene lost 5 bases, with 12 bases spanning the gap. CDR3 sequence reads: CASSSRGGTGELFF. CDR3 nucleotide sequence: TGTGCCAGCAGTAGCAGGGGAGGGACCGGGGAGCTGTTTTTT.

The genes are TRBV14 and TRBJ1-2; TRBD1 matches at 9 bases. Looked up from germline, CDR1 is SGHDN and CDR2 is FVKESK. This CDR3 comprises 16 residues. J gave up 6 bases and V 4 bases, and 12 bases lay outside the gene matches. CDR3 nucleotide sequence: TGTGCCAGCAGCCGTAACCTAGGGACAGGGAAAAATGGCTACACCTTC. The encoded protein is CASSRNLGTGKNGYTF.

Here the CDR3 DNA reads TGTGCCAGCAGCTTAGTTCTGGGTGGGCCTGGAAACACCATATATTTT. This codes for CASSLVLGGPGNTIYF. V and J are TRBV11-2 and TRBJ1-3; D is ambiguous. The CDR3 runs 16 residues. The germline V gene has CDR1 SGHAT and CDR2 FQNNGV. Trimming cost V 1 base and J 2 bases, with 12 bases left between them.

This clone was detected only a few times. The chain carries TRBV10-3 and TRBJ2-7, with D possibly matching TRBD1 (6 bases). Germline V gives CDR1 ENHRY, CDR2 SYGVKD. CDR3 length equals 17 residues. The V and J ends lost 0 bases and 4 bases respectively, with 19 bases between them. For the CDR3, the DNA is TGTGCCATCAGTGAGTCGAGGCAGGGACAAGGATCTTACGAGCAGTACTTC. Its translation: CAISESRQGQGSYEQYF.

V and J are TRBV9 and TRBJ2-2, with D possibly matching TRBD2 (5 bases). The CDR3 totals 16 residues. Trimming removed 4 bases at V and 5 bases at J, with 18 bases between. Germline-derived CDR1 and CDR2 are SGDLS and YYNGEE. CDR3 bases: TGTGCCAGCAGCCCTAGGACTGCCACCAGGACCGGGGAGCTGTTTTTT. Encoded protein: CASSPRTATRTGELFF.

A word on this clone: Other DNA variants within this sample encode the same CDR3. The chain joins TRBV15 to TRBJ1-3; unclear D gene. Trimming pared 3 bases from V and 0 bases from J, leaving 6 bases between. There are 14 residues in the CDR3. CDR1 is LNHNV and CDR2 is YYDKDF in the germline V gene (reference sequence). The CDR3: CATSRAGSGNTIYF. CDR3 in DNA: TGTGCCACCAGCAGGGCAGGCTCTGGAAACACCATATATTTT.